These 14 T cell receptor beta chains originate from one sample sequenced in a study of T cell repertoires in cytomegalovirus infection. MiXCR was run by TCRdb on the reads, yielding one entry per CDR3 protein. The top ten clones hold 2.5% of a sample with about 300,000 distinct CDR3 sequences, approximately 8.9% of them seen once. Source material: PBMCs. Receptors originate from a human donor in good health (CMV status not recorded). Some clones in this sample may be carry-over from other donors' samples.

In its sample, this clonotype was seen many times. CDR3 in amino acids: CASSYRGTPPGSAEAFF. In nucleotides, the CDR3 is TGTGCCAGCAGTTACCGTGGGACTCCCCCCGGGAGTGCTGAAGCTTTCTTT. The V gene is TRBV6-6, the J gene TRBJ1-1; TRBD1 is a possible D gene (5 bases). There are 17 residues in the CDR3. Per germline, CDR1 MNHNY and CDR2 SVGAGI (reference sequence). V gave up 2 bases and J gave up 6 bases, with 22 bases separating them.

There are many counts of this clonotype. The chain combines TRBV7-9 with TRBJ2-7, with 10 bases fitting TRBD1. The CDR3 spans 15 residues. CDR1 SEHNR and CDR2 FQNEAQ come from the germline V gene (reference sequence). Losses at the gene ends were 5 bases for V and 3 bases for J; bases not matched to a gene: 7. The CDR3, as DNA: TGTGCCAGCAGCCCTGGACAGGGGGTAATCTACGAGCAGTACTTC. As protein: CASSPGQGVIYEQYF.

This clonotype came up a few times. The genes are TRBV12-3 or TRBV12-4 and TRBJ1-2; D is unclear. V was trimmed by 5 bases and J by 4 bases, leaving 14 bases between them. The CDR3 has 14 amino acids. CDR3 sequence: CASSTRAWGYGYTF. The CDR3 nucleotides read TGTGCCAGCAGTACGCGGGCCTGGGGCTATGGCTACACCTTC.

Many counts were recorded for this clonotype. The rearrangement joins TRBV6-5 to TRBJ2-3, with a possible D match to TRBD2 (5 bases). Per germline, CDR1 MNHEY and CDR2 SVGAGI. This CDR3 has 14 residues. The V gene lost 0 bases and the J gene lost 3 bases, with 7 bases spanning the gap. CDR3 coding DNA: TGTGCCAGCAGTTACTCCGAGGGAACAGATACGCAGTATTTT. Amino acids: CASSYSEGTDTQYF.

This clonotype was seen repeatedly, ten times or more. The chain recombines TRBV20-1 with TRBJ2-7; D may match TRBD1 or TRBD2 (5 bases each). Per germline, CDR1 DFQATT and CDR2 SNEGSKA (reference sequence). Trimming pared 3 bases from V and 3 bases from J, leaving 18 bases between. CDR3 size: 15 residues. The CDR3 DNA reads as TGCAGTGCTAGGGACTCCGGGACCACAGGCTACGAGCAGTACGTC. This translates into CSARDSGTTGYEQYV.

In its sample, this clonotype was seen many times. The rearrangement joins TRBV20-1 to TRBJ2-1; TRBD1 aligns across 7 bases. The CDR3 covers 14 residues. Germline trimming cut 3 bases from V and 7 bases from J; bases unmatched to any gene: 9. Germline V CDR1 and CDR2: DFQATT, SNEGSKA (reference sequence). CDR3 in amino acids: CSASLGGTKNEQFF. The CDR3 DNA reads TGCAGTGCTAGTTTAGGGGGCACGAAAAATGAGCAGTTCTTC.

This clonotype was picked up many times. This chain joins TRBV19 and TRBJ2-2, with TRBD1 matching over 7 bases. Germline-derived CDR1 and CDR2 are LNHDA and SQIVND (reference sequence). V lost 1 base to trimming and J lost 4 bases; unmatched junction nucleotides: 3. The CDR3 length is 15 residues. The DNA of the CDR3 is TGTGCCAGTAGTATAGGGGACAGAGTCACCGGGGAGCTGTTTTTT. Translated, it gives CASSIGDRVTGELFF.

This clonotype occurred many times. CDR3 residues: CASSYSRRQNTNQPQHF. CDR3 DNA sequence: TGTGCCAGCAGTTACTCGAGACGTCAGAATACGAATCAGCCCCAGCATTTT. This sequence joins TRBV6-6 and TRBJ1-5; no reliable D call. The CDR3 is made up of 17 amino acids. Trimming pared 0 bases from V and 4 bases from J, leaving 16 bases between. The V gene's germline CDR1 is MNHNY and CDR2 SVGAGI (reference sequence).

At least ten counts were recorded for this clonotype. The V gene is TRBV9, the J gene TRBJ1-2; D ambiguous. Germline V gene lookup returns CDR1 SGDLS and CDR2 YYNGEE. The CDR3 covers 15 residues. V lost 0 bases to trimming and J lost 8 bases, with 17 bases between them. The CDR3 loop reads CASSVGDDGGRGYTF. CDR3 nucleotides: TGTGCCAGCAGCGTAGGAGATGACGGCGGAAGGGGCTACACCTTC.

This chain links TRBV5-4 with TRBJ2-2; D could derive from TRBD1 or TRBD2 (5 bases each). V gave up 0 bases and J gave up 6 bases, with 12 bases separating them. Germline V gives CDR1 SGHNT, CDR2 YYREEE (reference sequence). The CDR3 covers 15 residues. The CDR3 nucleotides are TGTGCCAGCAGCTTGGCCTGGGTGGGGGCCGGGGAGCTGTTTTTT. This sequence encodes CASSLAWVGAGELFF. The complete variable domain, with remaining parts taken from reference TRBV5-4 and TRBJ2-2, reads ETGVTQSPTHLIKTRGQQVTLRCSSQSGHNTVSWYQQALGQGPQFIFQYYREEENGRGNFPPRFSGLQFPNYSSELNVNALELDDSALYLCASSLAWVGAGELFFGEGSRLTVL.

This clonotype was observed a handful of times. The CDR3 DNA reads TGCGCCAGCAGCCAGGGCTTGGAGGGAGCTTTCTTT. Amino acid sequence: CASSQGLEGAFF. This chain uses TRBV4-3 with TRBJ1-1; no clear D gene. V was pared by 3 bases and J by 10 bases, with 12 bases between. Per the germline V gene, CDR1 is LGHNA and CDR2 is YSLEER. There are 12 residues in the CDR3.

This clonotype was observed at least ten times. The V and J genes are TRBV14 and TRBJ2-5, with D tentatively TRBD1 (6 bases). Trimming cost V 2 bases and J 5 bases, with 15 bases left between them. This CDR3 has 15 residues. From germline, CDR1 is SGHDN and CDR2 FVKESK. The CDR3 region has the DNA TGTGCCAGCAGCCAAACCCGACCTAGGGGGGAGACCCAGTACTTC. It translates to CASSQTRPRGETQYF.

This clonotype was recorded a few times. The CDR3 loop reads CASTMGQGAIYGYTF. Here the CDR3 DNA reads TGTGCCAGCACGATGGGACAGGGGGCAATATACGGCTACACCTTC. This rearrangement joins TRBV28 to TRBJ1-2, with 12 bases aligning to TRBD1. The CDR3 length is 15 residues. The V gene end was trimmed by 7 bases and the J gene end by 8 bases; junction bases not matched to a gene: 11. Germline V gene sequence: CDR1 MDHEN, CDR2 SYDVKM.

This clonotype appeared a single time. This chain joins TRBV18 and TRBJ2-2, with 8 bases that match TRBD2. V lost 3 bases to trimming and J lost 7 bases; unmatched junction nucleotides: 13. The CDR3 covers 17 residues. Looked up from germline, CDR1 is KGHSH and CDR2 is LQKENI. The chain's CDR3 is CASSPGQAGAGGGELFF. CDR3 coding DNA: TGTGCCAGCTCACCCGGACAAGCGGGGGCCGGAGGCGGGGAGCTGTTTTTT.